Each of the 3 T cell receptor beta chains below was sequenced from the same sample in a study of CD8 T cells in cerebrospinal fluid in Alzheimer's disease. From its re-call of the 10x single-cell sequencing reads, TCRdb lists each CDR3 protein once, without DNA. In all, the sample yields 900 to 1,300 distinct CDR3 sequences. The sample was cerebrospinal fluid. The origin of the receptors is a human donor in good health.

This clonotype is labeled medium-sized based on frequency. The chain links TRBV30 to TRBJ1-2; no DNA is available, so the TRBD1 call from TCRdb remains unchecked. Looked up from germline, CDR1 is GTSNPN and CDR2 is SVGIG (reference sequence). This CDR3 region has 12 residues. CDR3 amino acids: CAWSSGNEGYTF.

Judged by frequency, this clonotype is medium-sized. The chain couples TRBV12-3 or TRBV12-4 to TRBJ1-6. The CDR3 spans 12 residues. CDR3 protein: CASSRSYSPLHF.

This clonotype shows up as medium-sized (0.01 to 0.1%) by frequency. V usage is TRBV19 and J usage is TRBJ1-2. Germline CDR1 LNHDA, CDR2 SQIVND (reference sequence). The CDR3 is made up of 14 amino acids. The CDR3 here is CASSMAAGAYGYTF.